This T cell receptor (beta chain) was identified during a study of Ad26.COV2.S vaccination and SARS-CoV-2 variants. Germline CDR1 reads MNHEY; CDR2 reads SVGAGI. Trimming stripped 6 bases from V and 0 bases from J, with 11 bases between. The CDR3 runs to 14 residues. Study-level findings and limits: With respect to non-spike TCR breadth, vaccine and placebo recipients were similar. Vaccine recipients surpassed placebo recipients in spike-specific TCR breadth. From the TCR breadth and depth analyses, total T cell responses may have been underestimated.

This table comes from immunoSEQ multiplex PCR, and its TCRdb copy is limited to in-frame clones, with some not included. Of around 370,000 clones in the sample, about 91% were seen once. A remark on this clone: Its antigen is unidentified.

This chain joins TRBV6-5 and TRBJ1-1; D gene uncertain. The receptor comes from a human donor who had recovered from COVID-19. Sample: peripheral blood, taken after recovery from COVID-19. The CDR3 is CASSLPGLNTEAFF. In DNA form, the CDR3 reads TGTGCCAGCAGCCTACCGGGCCTGAACACTGAAGCTTTCTTT.